This T cell receptor beta chain came from a study of control samples from healthy donors and cancer patients (dated by TCRdb to 2020 to 2022). This clone has just one count. Its antigen is still unknown. Base qualities were left out, and no much larger clone turns up one base away. The CDR3 numbers 12 residues from cysteine through phenylalanine. Only CDR3 DNA remains: 36 bases, in frame from the first base. The germline V gene encodes CDR1 SGHAT and CDR2 FQNNGV. Trimming takes 2 bases from V and 6 bases from J, and the germline ends sit 8 bases apart. Libraries were constructed by the immunoSEQ multiplex PCR assay. Here the immuneACCESS table is served through TCRdb, limited to in-frame sequences with V and J called. Missing clones are a known gap in these copies; in checked studies unresolved V genes cover under half, and the rest lacks a known reason. The sample table records more than 150,000 clones; 92% of these occur just once. Roughly 0.7% of the sample comes from the top ten.

The chain is encoded by TRBV11-2 joined to TRBJ2-7, with TRBD2 perhaps the D gene, on 5 matching bases. This receptor was taken from a woman aged 25 to 39 in good health. The sample taken for sequencing was blood. The nucleotide sequence is given as TGTGCCAGCAGCTTATCTGGACTCGAGCAGTACTTC. Its amino acids are CASSLSGLEQYF.